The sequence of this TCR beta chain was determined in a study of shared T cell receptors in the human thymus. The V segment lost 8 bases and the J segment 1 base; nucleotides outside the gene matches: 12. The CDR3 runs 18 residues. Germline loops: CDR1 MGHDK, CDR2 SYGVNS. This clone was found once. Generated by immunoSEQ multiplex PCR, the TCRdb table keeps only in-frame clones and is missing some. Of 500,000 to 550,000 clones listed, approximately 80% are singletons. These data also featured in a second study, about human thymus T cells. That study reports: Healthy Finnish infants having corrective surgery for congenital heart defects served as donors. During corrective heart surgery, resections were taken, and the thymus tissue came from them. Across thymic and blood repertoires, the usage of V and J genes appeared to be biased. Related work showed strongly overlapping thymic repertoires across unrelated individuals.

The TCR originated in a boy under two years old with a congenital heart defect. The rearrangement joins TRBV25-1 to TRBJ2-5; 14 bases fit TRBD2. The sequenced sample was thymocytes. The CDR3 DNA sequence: TGTGCCAGCCGGCTTGGCAGACTAGCGGGAGGGCCCCAAGAGACCCAGTACTTC. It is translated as CASRLGRLAGGPQETQYF.